The rows below give T cell receptor beta chains drawn from one sample of a study of Ad26.COV2.S vaccination and SARS-CoV-2 variants. Sequencing was performed with immunoSEQ multiplex PCR; in TCRdb, only in-frame clones are kept and a portion is missing. Of some 290,000 clones listed, approximately 80% are singletons. The sequencing here drew on peripheral blood, taken in a trial of Ad26.COV2.S vaccine versus placebo. These receptors all stem from a person aged 18 to 65 who received the Ad26.COV2.S COVID-19 vaccine or a placebo. The CDR3 runs from the conserved cysteine through the conserved F or W. Fields, in order: J gene, V gene, CDR3 protein.

TRBJ1-5	TRBV2	CASSEAGSNQPQHF
TRBJ1-2	TRBV29-1	CSVGDEGDYGYTF
TRBJ1-5	TRBV27	CASSSAAVVNQPQHF
TRBJ1-1	TRBV19	CASSQTGDVAEAFF
TRBJ1-2	TRBV18	CASSPRGDYGYTF
TRBJ2-3	TRBV6-1	CASSEEGGATQYF
TRBJ1-6	TRBV25-1	CASSEDRQPLHF
TRBJ2-7	TRBV7-9	CASSPWTSGNEQYF
TRBJ1-5	TRBV6-5	CASSYGSSNQPQHF
TRBJ1-3	TRBV11-2	CASSLGGDGNTIYF
TRBJ1-2	TRBV29-1	CSAGWDRGLYGYTF
TRBJ1-3	TRBV9	CASSPLGAPGPGNTIYF
TRBJ2-7	TRBV19	CASSWEHGAYEQYF
TRBJ1-2	TRBV19	CASTLDRVEGYTF
TRBJ1-2	TRBV5-6	CASSLAQGSHGYTF
TRBJ1-6	TRBV27	CASSLRTGRDSPLHF
TRBJ1-2	TRBV28	CASTYQDRASYGYTF
TRBJ2-2	TRBV3-1/TRBV3-2	CASSSGTSGSYTGELFF
TRBJ2-1	TRBV11-3	CASSLGGWGQALTYNEQFF
TRBJ2-1	TRBV9	CASSVLGTGPNEQFF
TRBJ1-1	TRBV9	CASSVTENTEAFF
TRBJ2-7	TRBV5-1	CASSFTDSAYEQYF
TRBJ1-4	TRBV5-1	CASSTGQTNEKLFF
TRBJ2-5	TRBV5-1	CASSLATGGLETQYF
TRBJ2-2	TRBV7-9	CASSFRRELFF
TRBJ2-7	TRBV12-3/TRBV12-4	CASSKGQKQYF
TRBJ2-3	TRBV13	CASSPYEAGSTDTQYF
TRBJ1-3	TRBV19	CASSTFSGNTIYF
TRBJ1-6	TRBV4-2	CASSQDGRSYNSPLHF
TRBJ1-1	TRBV3-1/TRBV3-2	CASSQIRGKGDTEAFF
TRBJ2-1	TRBV5-1	CASSSFRGQGNEQFF
TRBJ2-2	TRBV15	CATSKDRENTGELFF
TRBJ1-5	TRBV19	CASSGDQGGSGPQHF
TRBJ2-2	TRBV24-1	CATSDQRQGLTGELFF